This T cell receptor (beta chain) emerged from a study of PD-L1 blockade in urothelial cancer. Looking at the study overall: Patients commenced atezolizumab around 2014, and it was given at 1,200 mg intravenously every 3 weeks. Anywhere from 0 to 3 prior chemotherapy regimens had been received by patients. Study-wide results and caveats: Below-median pretreatment blood TCR clonality predicted better survival.

This table comes from immunoSEQ multiplex PCR, and its TCRdb copy is limited to in-frame clones, with some not included. The sample records more than 95,000 clones, about 89% being singletons. This sample's time point: peripheral blood 6 weeks after treatment start. Comments on this clone: Its target is unknown.

Germline V CDR1 and CDR2: KGHSH, LQKENI. CDR3 size: 16 residues. The V end lost 0 bases, the J end lost 2 bases, and 14 bases lay between the germline ends. V usage is TRBV18 and J usage is TRBJ2-7; the D gene is possibly TRBD2 (6 bases). Material: PBMCs, obtained around atezolizumab (anti-PD-L1) treatment. This receptor was identified in a man aged 55 to 70 with urothelial cancer. The CDR3 DNA is TGTGCCAGCTCACCACCGGAGGGGATTGGGACCTACGAGCAGTACTTC. The encoded protein is CASSPPEGIGTYEQYF.